This T cell receptor (beta chain) emerged from a study of TIL therapy for anti-PD-1-resistant metastatic lung cancer. Study background: Several tumors were EGFR-mutant and two were ALK-rearranged. Study conclusions and caveats: Infused TIL clonotypes partially replaced the baseline blood repertoire, then decayed over months.

The time point here: pre-treatment sample, taken before nivolumab and TIL therapy. The libraries were made with immunoSEQ v3. Sequencing depth was approximately 2 million read pairs for survey level, about 5-6 million for deep. The protocol was immunoSEQ multiplex PCR, while the TCRdb copy is restricted to in-frame clones and leaves out a portion. This table holds 45,000 to 75,000 clones, about two thirds found once. The CDR3 has 11 amino acids. Between the trimmed V and J ends, which lost 2 bases and 1 base, there was a span of 2 bases. Germline-derived CDR1 and CDR2 are DFQATT and SNEGSKA (reference sequence). In the case of this clone: Its cognate antigen is unknown.

This TCR was sampled from a person aged 25-85 years with non-small cell lung cancer. This chain joins TRBV20-1 and TRBJ2-5; D gene ambiguous. This sample comprised blood, obtained at baseline. CDR3 in amino acids: CSARIQETQYF. The CDR3 DNA follows: TGCAGTGCTAGAATCCAAGAGACCCAGTACTTC.